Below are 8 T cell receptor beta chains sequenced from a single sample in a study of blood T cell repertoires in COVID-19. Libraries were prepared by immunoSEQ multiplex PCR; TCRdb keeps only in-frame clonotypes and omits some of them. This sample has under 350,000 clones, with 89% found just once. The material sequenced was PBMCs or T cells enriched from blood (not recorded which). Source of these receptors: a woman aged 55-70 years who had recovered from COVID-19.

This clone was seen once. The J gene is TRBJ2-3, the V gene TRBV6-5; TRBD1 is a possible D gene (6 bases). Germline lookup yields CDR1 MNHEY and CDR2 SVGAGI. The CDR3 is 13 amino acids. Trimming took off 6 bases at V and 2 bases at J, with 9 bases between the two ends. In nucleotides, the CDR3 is TGTGCCAGCAGCCGGACAGTCACAGATACGCAGTATTTT. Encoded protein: CASSRTVTDTQYF.

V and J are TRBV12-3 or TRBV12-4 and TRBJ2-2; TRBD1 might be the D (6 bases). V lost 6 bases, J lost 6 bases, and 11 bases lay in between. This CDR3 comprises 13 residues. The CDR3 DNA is TGTGCCAGCAGCTCTACAGGGCCCGGGGAGCTGTTTTTT. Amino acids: CASSSTGPGELFF.

CDR3: CASYSRGGYGYTF. CDR3 nucleotides: TGTGCCAGCTATTCGCGAGGGGGCTATGGCTACACCTTC. The rearrangement joins TRBV28 to TRBJ1-2, with a possible D match to TRBD1 (6 bases). CDR3 length: 13 residues. V dropped 8 bases and J dropped 4 bases, with 14 bases sitting between them. Per the germline V gene, CDR1 is MDHEN and CDR2 is SYDVKM.

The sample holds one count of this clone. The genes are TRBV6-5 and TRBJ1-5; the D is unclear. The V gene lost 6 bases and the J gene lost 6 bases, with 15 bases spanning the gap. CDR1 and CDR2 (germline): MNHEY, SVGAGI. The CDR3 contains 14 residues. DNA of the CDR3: TGTGCCAGCAGCCTTGGACCGGCGGGTCAGCCCCAGCATTTT. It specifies CASSLGPAGQPQHF.

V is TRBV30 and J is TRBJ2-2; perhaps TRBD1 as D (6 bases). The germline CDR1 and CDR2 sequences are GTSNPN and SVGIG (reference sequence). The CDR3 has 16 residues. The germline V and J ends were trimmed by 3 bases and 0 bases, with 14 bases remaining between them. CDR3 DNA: TGTGCCTGGAGGGGTTGGGACACAACGAACACCGGGGAGCTGTTTTTT. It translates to CAWRGWDTTNTGELFF.

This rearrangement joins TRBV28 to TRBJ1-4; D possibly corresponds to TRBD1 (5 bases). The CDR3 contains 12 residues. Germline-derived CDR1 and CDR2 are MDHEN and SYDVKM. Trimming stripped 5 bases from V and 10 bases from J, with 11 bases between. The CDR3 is CASSLRQTKLFF. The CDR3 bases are TGTGCCAGCAGTCTCCGACAGACAAAACTGTTTTTT.

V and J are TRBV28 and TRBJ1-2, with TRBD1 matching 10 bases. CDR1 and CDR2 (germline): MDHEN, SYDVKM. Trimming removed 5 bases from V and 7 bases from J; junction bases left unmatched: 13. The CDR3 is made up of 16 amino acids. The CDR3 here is CASSLYRRDRGGGYTF. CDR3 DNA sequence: TGTGCCAGCAGTCTATACCGCCGGGACAGGGGAGGTGGCTACACCTTC.

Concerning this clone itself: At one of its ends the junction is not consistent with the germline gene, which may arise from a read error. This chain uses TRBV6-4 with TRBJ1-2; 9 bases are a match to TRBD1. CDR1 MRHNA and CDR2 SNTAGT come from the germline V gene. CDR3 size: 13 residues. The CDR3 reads CASSEQSGTGFFF. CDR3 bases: TGTGCCAGCAGTGAGCAATCCGGGACAGGGTTCTTCTTC.